A single sample is the source of the 27 T cell receptor beta chains below, sequenced in a study of T cell responses to AZD1222 COVID-19 vaccine. Here immunoSEQ multiplex PCR was the method, and the copy in TCRdb shows in-frame clones only, minus some. The sample records more than 100,000 clones, about 94% being singletons. The sample here was peripheral blood, taken on day 0 of AZD1222 vaccination. The receptors were gathered from an adult in good health.

This chain links TRBV4-2 with TRBJ1-3; perhaps TRBD1 as D (5 bases). Germline V gene lookup returns CDR1 LGHNA and CDR2 YNFKEQ. The CDR3 is 17 residues long. V lost 0 bases to trimming and J lost 0 bases, with 12 bases between them. Here the CDR3 DNA reads TGTGCCAGCAGCCAAGATCGCAGGGCTAGCTCTGGAAACACCATATATTTT. It specifies CASSQDRRASSGNTIYF.

The chain recombines TRBV7-9 with TRBJ2-7, with D possibly called TRBD1 or TRBD2 (5 bases each). V shed 2 bases and J shed 7 bases, with 18 bases lying between them. Germline-derived CDR1 and CDR2 are SEHNR and FQNEAQ (reference sequence). The CDR3 has 15 amino acids. The DNA for the CDR3 is TGTGCCAGCAGCTTAACATCAAAACGGGGCGTAGAGCAGTACTTC. This translates into CASSLTSKRGVEQYF.

The chain joins TRBV9 to TRBJ1-6; unclear D gene. CDR1 is SGDLS, CDR2 YYNGEE, per germline. This CDR3 comprises 14 residues. V lost 3 bases to trimming and J lost 8 bases, with 12 bases between them. In DNA form, the CDR3 reads TGTGCCAGCAGCGCCGACCCGATTGATTCACCCCTCCACTTT. Its translation: CASSADPIDSPLHF.

The rearrangement uses TRBV30 and TRBJ1-1; D uncertain. This CDR3 comprises 13 residues. Per germline, CDR1 GTSNPN and CDR2 SVGIG (reference sequence). Trimming took 5 bases from V and 5 from J, leaving 15 bases between them. CDR3 region: CAWDDGRGTEAFF. The DNA of the CDR3 is TGTGCCTGGGACGACGGGCGAGGGACTGAAGCTTTCTTT.

The table lists this clone with a count of one. The rearrangement uses TRBV7-6 and TRBJ1-5; D not certain. CDR3 length equals 14 residues. The germline CDR1 and CDR2 sequences are SGHVS and FNYEAQ. V lost 1 base and J 7 bases, leaving 11 bases between the germline ends. The CDR3 loop is CASSLGKDRQPQHF. The CDR3 bases are TGTGCCAGCAGCTTAGGAAAGGACCGGCAGCCCCAGCATTTT.

The chain joins TRBV7-3 to TRBJ2-7, with TRBD2 identical over 7 bases. Germline CDR1 SGHTA, CDR2 FQGTGA. This CDR3 is built from 16 residues. V shed 2 bases, J shed 5 bases, and the junction held 12 bases outside the gene matches. This CDR3 reads CASSLGSSGGSDEQYF. CDR3 coding DNA: TGTGCCAGCAGCTTAGGTTCGTCCGGCGGGAGCGACGAGCAGTACTTC.

The chain links TRBV27 to TRBJ2-7; a weak D match, TRBD2 (5 bases). The germline V gene encodes CDR1 MNHEY and CDR2 SMNVEV (reference sequence). Between the trimmed V and J ends, which lost 3 bases and 2 bases, there was a span of 14 bases. The CDR3 has 15 amino acids. CDR3 nucleotides: TGTGCCAGCAGTTTCGGGGTCCCTTATACCTACGAGCAGTACTTC. Protein sequence: CASSFGVPYTYEQYF.

V usage is TRBV4-1 and J usage is TRBJ1-6; D unclear. Germline CDR1 and CDR2: MGHRA and YSYEKL. This CDR3 is 16 amino acids long. Trimming pared 6 bases from V and 0 bases from J, leaving 12 bases between. CDR3 protein: CASRPGSSSYNSPLHF. Written as DNA, the CDR3 is TGCGCCAGCAGGCCGGGGTCAAGCTCCTATAATTCACCCCTCCACTTT.

CDR3 loop: CASSYGTGSVTEAFF. The CDR3 coding sequence is TGTGCCAGCAGTTACGGGACAGGGAGTGTCACTGAAGCTTTCTTT. The chain combines TRBV6-2 or TRBV6-3 with TRBJ1-1; 9 bases are a match to TRBD1. V trimming: 2 bases; J trimming: 4 bases; junction bases outside the gene matches: 5. The CDR3 extends over 15 amino acids. CDR1 is MNHEY, CDR2 SVGEGT, per germline.

The chain recombines TRBV11-2 with TRBJ1-1, with D possibly being TRBD1 (5 bases). Germline V lookup: CDR1 SGHAT, CDR2 FQNNGV. Between the trimmed V and J ends, which lost 0 bases and 6 bases, there was a span of 11 bases. The CDR3 length is 14 residues. The chain's CDR3 is CASSLDWGSSEAFF. The CDR3 DNA is TGTGCCAGCAGCTTAGATTGGGGGTCCTCTGAAGCTTTCTTT.

This chain joins TRBV19 and TRBJ1-5; tentatively, D is TRBD1 (5 bases). The V end was cut by 6 bases, the J end by 7 bases, with 16 bases between. The CDR3 spans 14 residues. Germline V gene sequence: CDR1 LNHDA, CDR2 SQIVND (reference sequence). The CDR3 region is CASRPIGGDQPQHF. The CDR3 DNA reads as TGTGCCAGTAGACCCATTGGGGGTGACCAGCCCCAGCATTTT.

The chain uses TRBV12-5 and TRBJ1-4, with TRBD1 identical over 9 bases. V shed 0 bases and J 7 bases; nucleotides not matched to a gene: 9. The CDR3 covers 17 residues. Germline V lookup: CDR1 LGHNT, CDR2 FRNRAP. CDR3 sequence reads: CASGLVHLQGALEKLFF. CDR3 in DNA: TGTGCTAGTGGTTTGGTCCATTTACAGGGGGCCCTTGAAAAACTGTTTTTT.

This chain joins TRBV19 and TRBJ2-5, with D unclear. Germline loops: CDR1 LNHDA, CDR2 SQIVND (reference sequence). V shed 1 base and J shed 5 bases, with 8 bases lying between them. This CDR3 is built from 13 residues. CDR3 bases: TGTGCCAGTAGTATAGGGAAGGTGGAGACCCAGTACTTC. Translation: CASSIGKVETQYF.

This clone was counted once. This chain uses TRBV4-1 with TRBJ1-5; tentative D call: TRBD1 (6 bases). V lost 0 bases and J 6 bases, leaving 12 bases between the germline ends. The CDR3 runs 15 residues. Germline-derived CDR1 and CDR2 are MGHRA and YSYEKL. The CDR3 DNA follows: TGCGCCAGCAGCCAAGATCCCAGGGGCAGTCAGCCCCAGCATTTT. Its translation is CASSQDPRGSQPQHF.

The gene calls are TRBV27 and TRBJ2-2, with 9 bases lining up with TRBD1. CDR1 is MNHEY, CDR2 SMNVEV, per germline (reference sequence). This CDR3 region has 15 residues. Losses at the gene ends were 5 bases for V and 7 bases for J; bases not matched to a gene: 8. CDR3 bases: TGTGCCAGCAGTCCCCGGGACAGGGCGGGCGGGGAGCTGTTTTTT. Translating gives CASSPRDRAGGELFF.

The chain employs TRBV6-5 and TRBJ1-2, with a tentative D call TRBD1 (5 bases). The V gene lost 3 bases and the J gene lost 2 bases, with 16 bases spanning the gap. This CDR3 comprises 16 residues. Germline V lookup: CDR1 MNHEY, CDR2 SVGAGI. The CDR3 loop is CASSYSGARSNYGYTF. DNA of the CDR3: TGTGCCAGCAGTTATAGCGGGGCCAGATCGAACTATGGCTACACCTTC.

The V and J genes are TRBV7-9 and TRBJ2-7; TRBD1 matches 7 bases. This CDR3 region has 14 residues. The trim removed 5 bases at V and 3 bases at J, leaving 7 bases unmatched. Germline CDR1 SEHNR, CDR2 FQNEAQ (reference sequence). CDR3 sequence reads: CASSAGQESYEQYF. The CDR3 nucleotides read TGTGCCAGCAGCGCAGGACAGGAGAGCTACGAGCAGTACTTC.

This clone was seen once. The V call is TRBV6-5, the J call TRBJ1-3; no clear D gene. CDR1 and CDR2 (germline): MNHEY, SVGAGI. V lost 7 bases and J lost 4, with 11 bases in between. CDR3 length: 13 residues. The CDR3, as DNA: TGTGCCAGCATGGGAGGGTGGGGAAACACCATATATTTT. Translated, it gives CASMGGWGNTIYF.

V gene TRBV19 combines with J gene TRBJ2-3, with D possibly being TRBD1 or TRBD2 (5 bases each). The V gene's germline CDR1 is LNHDA and CDR2 SQIVND (reference sequence). This CDR3 has 15 residues. V shed 3 bases and J shed 4 bases, with 14 bases lying between them. This chain's CDR3 is CASSITGTYSDTQYF. The CDR3 nucleotides are TGTGCCAGTAGTATTACCGGGACCTATTCAGATACGCAGTATTTT.

This chain joins TRBV5-1 and TRBJ2-1, with 8 bases fitting TRBD2. Per germline, CDR1 SGHRS and CDR2 YFSETQ. The CDR3 totals 15 residues. Germline trimming cut 4 bases from V and 0 bases from J; bases unmatched to any gene: 3. CDR3 residues: CASSASGSSYNEQFF. In nucleotides, the CDR3 is TGCGCCAGCAGCGCAAGCGGGAGCTCCTACAATGAGCAGTTCTTC.

This clone occurred once. The V call is TRBV9, the J call TRBJ2-1, with D unresolved. This CDR3 is built from 19 residues. CDR1 and CDR2 from the germline V gene are SGDLS and YYNGEE. V was shortened by 0 bases and J by 8 bases, with 27 bases between the two germline ends. The CDR3 region is CASSVAAKVVGPQRYEQFF. CDR3 nucleotides: TGTGCCAGCAGCGTAGCTGCGAAGGTTGTCGGACCCCAGAGGTATGAGCAGTTCTTC.

The V and J genes are TRBV29-1 and TRBJ2-1; D is uncertain. The CDR3 totals 13 residues. Germline CDR1 reads SQVTM; CDR2 reads ANQGSEA. V was cut by 2 bases and J by 6 bases, with 11 bases left in between. CDR3 amino acids: CSVEPLAINEQFF. CDR3 bases: TGCAGCGTTGAACCCTTGGCGATCAATGAGCAGTTCTTC.

V and J are TRBV7-8 and TRBJ2-7; D is ambiguous. The CDR3 is made up of 15 amino acids. V gave up 1 base and J gave up 3 bases, with 13 bases separating them. Germline CDR1 reads SGHVS; CDR2 reads FQNEAQ. The CDR3 protein is CASSLESLPHYEQYF. CDR3 in DNA: TGTGCCAGCAGCTTAGAATCCCTCCCCCACTACGAGCAGTACTTC.

This chain joins TRBV7-3 and TRBJ2-3; D call uncertain. Deletions cut 5 bases from V and 5 bases from J, with 11 bases between. This CDR3 region has 13 residues. The germline V gene encodes CDR1 SGHTA and CDR2 FQGTGA. This CDR3 reads CASSPLSLDTQYF. In DNA, the CDR3 is TGTGCCAGCAGCCCTCTAAGTTTAGATACGCAGTATTTT.

This clone was recorded a few times. The chain uses TRBV9 and TRBJ2-1; D tentatively fits TRBD1 or TRBD2 (5 bases each). The CDR3 covers 15 residues. The germline gives CDR1 SGDLS, CDR2 YYNGEE. V lost 0 bases to trimming and J lost 10 bases, with 17 bases between them. The CDR3 nucleotides are TGTGCCAGCAGCGTAGTCGGGACCGGAGACCGGGAGCAGTTCTTC. Translation gives CASSVVGTGDREQFF.

The chain uses TRBV6-5 and TRBJ2-7, with D perhaps matching TRBD2 (6 bases). V was clipped by 6 bases and J by 2 bases, with 11 bases between them. Germline-derived CDR1 and CDR2 are MNHEY and SVGAGI. The CDR3 consists of 13 residues. For the CDR3, the DNA is TGTGCCAGCAGCTTTAGCGGAGCCTACGAGCAGTACTTC. Translating gives CASSFSGAYEQYF.

This chain connects TRBV11-1 to TRBJ1-2, with a possible D match to TRBD1 (5 bases). V was trimmed by 5 bases and J by 5 bases, leaving 12 bases between them. Per the germline V gene, CDR1 is SGHAT and CDR2 is FQDESV (reference sequence). CDR3 size: 13 residues. This chain's CDR3 is CASSGGVQYGYTF. CDR3 bases: TGTGCCAGCAGCGGAGGGGTTCAATATGGCTACACCTTC. Supplemented by reference TRBV11-1 and TRBJ1-2, the full variable domain reads EAEVAQSPRYKITEKSQAVAFWCDPISGHATLYWYRQILGQGPELLVQFQDESVVDDSQLPKDRFSAERLKGVDSTLKIQPAELGDSAMYLCASSGGVQYGYTFGSGTRLTVV.